The entry below gives a single T cell receptor beta chain sequence along with its context. The antigen is undetermined. The sample comes from a study of cytomegalovirus exposure and HLA in healthy donors. Whole-study findings and limits: When a later analysis compared HLA-associated TCR beta chains with equally common others, the HLA-associated chains turned out to be more clonally expanded and to have lower generation probabilities.

Germline V gene lookup returns CDR1 MNHEY and CDR2 SMNVEV (reference sequence). This CDR3 is built from 14 residues. V lost 7 bases to trimming and J lost 7 bases, with 19 bases between them. The PCR employed 60 Vbeta primers together with 13 Jbeta primers. Sequencing was performed with immunoSEQ multiplex PCR; in TCRdb, only in-frame clones are kept and a portion is missing. The repertoire consists of fewer than 250,000 clones, with 75% to 90% occurring once and the leading ten covering over 1%. The chain has TRBV27 and TRBJ1-2; D is perhaps TRBD1 (5 bases). Sequenced material: PBMCs. The sequence derives from a man under 40 in good health and CMV-seronegative. CDR3 in amino acids: CASKQGAHVGGYTF. CDR3 in DNA: TGTGCCAGCAAGCAAGGGGCTCATGTCGGTGGCTACACCTTC.